The next 17 T cell receptor beta chains were all read from a single sample in a study of PD-1 blockade in classical Hodgkin lymphoma. All patients relapsed after autologous stem cell transplantation, and brentuximab vedotin exposure varied. TCRdb keeps only in-frame clones here, not all; method: immunoSEQ multiplex PCR. Of 80,000 to 100,000 clones in the sample, approximately 92% are singletons; the top ten hold approximately 2.8%. The material sequenced was peripheral blood mononuclear cells (PBMCs), taken at baseline. The receptors derive from a human donor with classical Hodgkin lymphoma.

The genes are TRBV5-1 and TRBJ2-7; 8 bases align to TRBD1. This CDR3 region has 15 residues. Germline CDR1 SGHRS, CDR2 YFSETQ. The trim removed 4 bases at V and 3 bases at J, leaving 9 bases unmatched. CDR3 DNA sequence: TGCGCCAGCAGCCCAGGACAGGGTTTGGTCTACGAGCAGTACTTC. It is translated as CASSPGQGLVYEQYF. Full variable domain (outside the CDR3, taken from reference TRBV5-1 and TRBJ2-7): KAGVTQTPRYLIKTRGQQVTLSCSPISGHRSVSWYQQTPGQGLQFLFEYFSETQRNKGNFPGRFSGRQFSNSRSEMNVSTLELGDSALYLCASSPGQGLVYEQYFGPGTRLTVT.

The rearrangement uses TRBV5-8 and TRBJ1-5, with 9 bases identical to TRBD1. V shed 2 bases, J shed 5 bases, and the junction held 14 bases outside the gene matches. Per germline, CDR1 SGHTS and CDR2 YDEGEE. The CDR3 totals 18 residues. The CDR3 here is CASSFQSLLGQGDQPQHF. In DNA form, the CDR3 reads TGTGCCAGCAGCTTTCAGTCTCTTTTGGGACAGGGCGATCAGCCCCAGCATTTT.

The chain couples TRBV29-1 to TRBJ2-5; possibly TRBD1 for D (6 bases). The germline V gene has CDR1 SQVTM and CDR2 ANQGSEA. V was cut by 0 bases and J by 3 bases, with 8 bases left in between. The CDR3 loop spans 13 amino acids. Here the CDR3 reads CSVEEDREETQYF. DNA for the CDR3: TGCAGCGTTGAAGAGGACAGAGAAGAGACCCAGTACTTC.

J is TRBJ1-1 and V is TRBV7-2, with 8 bases aligning to TRBD1. CDR3 length equals 18 residues. The V gene's germline CDR1 is SGHTA and CDR2 FQGNSA. V shed 3 bases and J 4 bases; nucleotides not matched to a gene: 16. CDR3 bases: TGTGCCAGCAGCTTCACACCCCAGGGGGCTACGTGGGGCACTGAAGCTTTCTTT. This encodes CASSFTPQGATWGTEAFF.

The chain uses TRBV2 and TRBJ2-5; D is unresolved. The tail of the sequence fits TRBJ2-7 better, so the J call may be wrong. This CDR3 is 12 amino acids long. Looked up from germline, CDR1 is SNHLY and CDR2 is FYNNEI. The CDR3 coding sequence is TGTGCCAGCAGCCTTTTACCCTACGAGCAGTACTTC. As protein: CASSLLPYEQYF.

V usage is TRBV6-1 and J usage is TRBJ1-2; the D is unclear. Trimming cost V 6 bases and J 7 bases, with 18 bases left between them. The CDR3 runs 14 residues. From germline, CDR1 is MNHNS and CDR2 SASEGT. CDR3 sequence reads: CASRAESDSSGYTF. CDR3 nucleotide sequence: TGTGCCAGCAGGGCTGAATCCGATAGTTCTGGCTACACCTTC.

The chain is built from TRBV19 and TRBJ2-2; no clear D gene. This CDR3 has 14 residues. V was pared by 9 bases and J by 0 bases, with 11 bases between. Germline values: CDR1 LNHDA, CDR2 SQIVND (reference sequence). CDR3 amino acids: CASPSSANTGELFF. As DNA, the CDR3 is TGTGCCAGCCCGAGCAGCGCGAACACCGGGGAGCTGTTTTTT. The full variable domain, its missing parts supplied by reference TRBV19 and TRBJ2-2, is DGGITQSPKYLFRKEGQNVTLSCEQNLNHDAMYWYRQDPGQGLRLIYYSQIVNDFQKGDIAEGYSVSREKKESFPLTVTSAQKNPTAFYLCASPSSANTGELFFGEGSRLTVL.

The genes are TRBV7-9 and TRBJ1-2, with D uncertain. From germline, CDR1 is SEHNR and CDR2 FQNEAQ (reference sequence). The V and J ends lost 2 bases and 10 bases respectively, with 11 bases between them. CDR3 size: 12 residues. CDR3 loop: CASSLTEGDYTF. DNA of the CDR3: TGTGCCAGCAGCTTAACCGAGGGCGACTACACCTTC.

The V call is TRBV5-1, the J call TRBJ1-5, with a possible D match to TRBD1 (5 bases). This CDR3 is 14 amino acids long. V was pared by 4 bases and J by 3 bases, with 11 bases between. Germline V lookup: CDR1 SGHRS, CDR2 YFSETQ. CDR3: CASSQGFDNQPQHF. CDR3 nucleotides: TGCGCCAGCAGCCAGGGCTTCGACAATCAGCCCCAGCATTTT.

The gene calls are TRBV27 and TRBJ2-7; 8 nucleotides agree with TRBD1. J was trimmed by 4 bases and V by 5 bases; bases with no gene match: 10. This CDR3 is 15 amino acids long. The germline V gene has CDR1 MNHEY and CDR2 SMNVEV (reference sequence). This CDR3 is CASSALGTGRYEQYF. The CDR3 nucleotides read TGTGCCAGCAGTGCCCTCGGGACAGGCCGGTACGAGCAGTACTTC.

The V and J genes are TRBV7-6 and TRBJ1-1, with a weak D call TRBD1 (5 bases). V lost 7 bases and J 3 bases, leaving 12 bases between the germline ends. Per the germline V gene, CDR1 is SGHVS and CDR2 is FNYEAQ. This CDR3 is 13 amino acids long. The CDR3 protein is CASTLQVDTEAFF. Written as DNA, the CDR3 is TGTGCCAGCACCCTACAGGTAGACACTGAAGCTTTCTTT.

This clone appeared once. The chain employs TRBV6-4 and TRBJ2-3; TRBD2 matches 7 bases. The length of the CDR3 is 16 residues. The trim removed 4 bases at V and 0 bases at J, leaving 7 bases unmatched. Germline-derived CDR1 and CDR2 are MRHNA and SNTAGT. The CDR3 region has the DNA TGTGCCAGCAGTGCCCTACCTAGCGGCAGCACAGATACGCAGTATTTT. Its translation: CASSALPSGSTDTQYF.

This clone was observed once. The chain carries TRBV10-2 and TRBJ1-5; the match to TRBD1 covers 8 bases. Trimming took 5 bases from V and 6 from J; bases not matched to a gene: 9. CDR3 length: 15 amino acids. Germline V gene data show CDR1 as WSHSY and CDR2 as SAAADI. This chain's CDR3 is CASSYPVTGVQPQHF. Here the CDR3 DNA reads TGCGCCAGCAGTTACCCCGTGACAGGGGTTCAGCCCCAGCATTTT.

Only a few counts were recorded for this clone. This specimen includes other DNA sequences encoding the same CDR3. V gene TRBV7-2 combines with J gene TRBJ1-1; D is possibly TRBD1 (6 bases). The CDR3 runs to 15 residues. Germline lookup yields CDR1 SGHTA and CDR2 FQGNSA. The ends were cut back, 1 base at V and 2 bases at J, with 11 bases in the middle. CDR3 nucleotides: TGTGCCAGCAGCTTAGGCGGGGGGCGTAACACTGAAGCTTTCTTT. It codes for CASSLGGGRNTEAFF.

The V and J genes are TRBV20-1 and TRBJ2-5; D is perhaps TRBD2 (6 bases). Germline CDR1 and CDR2: DFQATT and SNEGSKA (reference sequence). V gave up 3 bases and J gave up 7 bases, with 6 bases separating them. The CDR3 length is 10 residues. The CDR3 here is CSARRGTQYF. Here the CDR3 DNA reads TGCAGTGCTAGGCGGGGGACCCAGTACTTC.

The chain recombines TRBV27 with TRBJ2-7; maybe TRBD1 (6 bases). Germline CDR1 reads MNHEY; CDR2 reads SMNVEV (reference sequence). This CDR3 contains 15 residues. V gave up 1 base and J gave up 7 bases, with 17 bases separating them. The CDR3 DNA reads TGTGCCAGCAGTTTATACCGGACAGTCGGAGAGGAGCAGTACTTC. This sequence encodes CASSLYRTVGEEQYF.

The chain links TRBV28 to TRBJ2-1; D is possibly TRBD2 (6 bases). Germline lookup yields CDR1 MDHEN and CDR2 SYDVKM. There are 15 residues in the CDR3. Trimming shortened V by 6 bases and J by 1 base, and 13 bases separated the two germline ends. CDR3 sequence: CASRRLVVSYNEQFF. DNA for the CDR3: TGTGCCAGCAGGAGACTAGTTGTGTCCTACAATGAGCAGTTCTTC.